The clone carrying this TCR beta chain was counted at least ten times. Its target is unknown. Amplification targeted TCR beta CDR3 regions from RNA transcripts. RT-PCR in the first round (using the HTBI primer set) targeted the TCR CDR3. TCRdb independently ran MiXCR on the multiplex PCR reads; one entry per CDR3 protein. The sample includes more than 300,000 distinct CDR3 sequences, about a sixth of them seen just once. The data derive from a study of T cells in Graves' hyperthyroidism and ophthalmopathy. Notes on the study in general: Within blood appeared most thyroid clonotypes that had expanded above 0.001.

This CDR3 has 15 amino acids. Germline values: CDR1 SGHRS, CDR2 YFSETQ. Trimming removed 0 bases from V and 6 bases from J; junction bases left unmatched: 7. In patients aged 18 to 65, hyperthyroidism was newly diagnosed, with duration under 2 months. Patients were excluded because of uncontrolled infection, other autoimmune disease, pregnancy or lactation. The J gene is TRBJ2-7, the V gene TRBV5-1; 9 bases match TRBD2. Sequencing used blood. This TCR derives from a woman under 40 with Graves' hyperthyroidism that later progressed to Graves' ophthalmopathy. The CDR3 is CASSLEGGRASEQYF. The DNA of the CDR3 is TGCGCCAGCAGCTTGGAGGGCGGGAGGGCCTCCGAGCAGTACTTC.